This TCR beta chain was retrieved from a study of blood T cell repertoires in COVID-19. Study-wide context: Sites in the United States, Italy and Spain provided acute and convalescent COVID-19 samples.

The CDR3 consists of 12 residues. V shed 5 bases and J shed 4 bases, with 8 bases lying between them. CDR1 is SEHNR, CDR2 FQNEAQ, per germline (reference sequence). In the original workflow: Estimation of nucleated cell counts relied on the amplification of reference gene primers. Measured with immunoSEQ multiplex PCR; TCRdb has only the in-frame clones, and not every one. V, J and clone size derive from that table, while D and trimming were established from the DNA sequence. Found here are a few hundred thousand clones, 80% to 90% of them singletons; the top ten hold approximately 10%. The chain uses TRBV7-9 and TRBJ1-1; unclear D gene. Input material: peripheral blood. This receptor was obtained from a woman older than 75 with COVID-19, enrolled during active disease. CDR3 nucleotides: TGTGCCAGCAGCGCCAGTGGCACTGAAGCTTTCTTT. This sequence encodes CASSASGTEAFF.